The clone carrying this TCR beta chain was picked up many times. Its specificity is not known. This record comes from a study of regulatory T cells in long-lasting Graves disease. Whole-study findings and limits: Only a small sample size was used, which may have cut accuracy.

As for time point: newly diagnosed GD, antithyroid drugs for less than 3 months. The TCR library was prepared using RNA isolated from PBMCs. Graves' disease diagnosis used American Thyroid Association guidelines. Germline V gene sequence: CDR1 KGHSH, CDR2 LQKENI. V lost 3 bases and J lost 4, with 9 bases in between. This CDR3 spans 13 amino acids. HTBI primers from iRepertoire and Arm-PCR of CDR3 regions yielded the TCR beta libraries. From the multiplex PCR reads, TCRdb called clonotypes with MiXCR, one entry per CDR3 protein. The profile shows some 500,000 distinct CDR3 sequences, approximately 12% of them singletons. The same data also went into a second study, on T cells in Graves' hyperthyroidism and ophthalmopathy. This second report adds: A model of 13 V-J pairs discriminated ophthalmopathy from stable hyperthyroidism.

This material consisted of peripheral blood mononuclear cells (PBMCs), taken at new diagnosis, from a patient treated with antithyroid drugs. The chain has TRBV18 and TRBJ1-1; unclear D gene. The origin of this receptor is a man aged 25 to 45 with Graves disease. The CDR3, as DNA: TGTGCCAGCTCACCTGTTGAGAGCACTGAAGCTTTCTTT. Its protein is CASSPVESTEAFF.